This section outlines one T cell receptor (beta chain) sequence together with its context. Its antigen target is currently unknown. No much larger clone exists at a distance of one base, and base qualities are not known. The entire isolated RNA was reverse transcribed using the High Capacity cDNA Reverse Transcription Kit, and thus expressed TCRB transcripts were sequenced. Deep immunoSEQ sequencing was performed on naive, central memory and regulatory T cell samples, with an average of about 3.6 million total reads per sample. After sorted cells were lysed in RLT buffer, RNA was extracted with DNase-treated RNeasy Micro or Mini kits, with the choice depending on cell number. To prevent cross-contamination, each cell subset was processed individually, whereas patient and healthy donor samples were processed jointly. Using the immunoSEQ multiplex PCR, TCRB sequences were amplified from cDNA into 87-bp fragments spanning the CDR3 region. Sequencing of the amplicons was done on the Illumina HiSeq platform. Turning to the authors' computational methods: PCR bias was corrected computationally using synthetic template baselines, and reads within Hamming distance 2 were collapsed, with unmergeable singletons discarded. Reads were aligned to IMGT to assign V, D and J genes, CDR3 length, and insertions or deletions at six rearrangement sites. Within each subset, clonotype counts were normalized to sorted cell number, after which true diversity and Gini coefficients were computed with the tcR R package. The overlap coefficient, calculated on TCRB nucleotide sequences, was used to measure repertoire sharing. Out-of-frame TCRB sequences from naive cells were analyzed as a proxy for the pre-selection repertoire. Imported from immuneACCESS, the table was reduced by TCRdb to in-frame sequences with V and J called. These copies leave out some clones; in studies compared against another copy, an unresolved V gene accounts for under half, and the cause of the remainder is not known. The V and J calls and clone size come from that table; D and trimming were worked out from the DNA. Across this sample there are about 400,000 clones, with 10% to 15% seen only once. The ten most abundant clones make up 0.015% to 0.02% of the sample.

This sample was included in a study of beta chain features in type 1 diabetes listed by TCRdb under 2018. Turning to the overall study: Mean age, gender distribution, total cell number and subset yield did not differ between patients and healthy donors. A total of roughly 100 million sorted cells were examined across all samples, and RNA yield correlated strongly with the number of cells per subset. In the study, TCRB repertoires of sorted circulating CD4+ T cell subsets from recently diagnosed type 1 diabetes patients were compared with those of matched healthy donors. Regulatory and stem cell-like memory subsets were obtained from only 8 patients and roughly 8 healthy donors, while naive and central memory subsets were obtained from all 30 or so donors. Study-wide findings and limitations: A moderate but significant shortening of TCRB CDR3 length was observed in type 1 diabetes patients in all four CD4+ subsets. At VDJ recombination sites, type 1 diabetes patients had fewer insertions and more deleted nucleotides, which implies abnormalities in thymic rearrangement. Because cDNA was sequenced instead of genomic DNA, activated cells with high expression could be over-represented, although the groups did not differ in activation or CD3 levels. Shorter templates might be favored by PCR, yet because patient and control samples were amplified and corrected together, any such skew would affect both groups equally. Because the HLA sub-analyses included only small numbers of individuals, any influence of HLA type on TCRB rearrangement was left unresolved. Naive, central memory and regulatory TCRB repertoires appeared more similar among patients than among healthy donors.

CDR1 and CDR2, per the germline V gene, are LGHNA and YNFKEQ. The V end loses 1 base and the J end loses 8 bases, and a stretch of 11 bases separates them. Counted from cysteine to phenylalanine, this CDR3 has 14 amino acids. Of the read, only the CDR3 DNA is kept; its 42 bases are in frame from base 1. A single peripheral blood draw of around 0.11 L on average was collected from each donor into heparinised tubes. Naive, central memory, regulatory and stem cell-like memory CD4+ T cells were sorted on a BD FACSAria II using a panel including CD45RO, CCR7, CD25, CD127, CD95 and CD27. Every sorted population had a purity above 98%. PBMCs were separated immediately by Lymphoprep density gradient centrifugation and were stained directly, without being cultured. To minimize batch effects, samples were stained and sorted in pairs, one healthy donor with one patient per experiment.

Sequencing input: naive CD4+ T cells from blood. The cell subset or site label of this sample denotes: true naive CD4+ T cells. The receptor chain draws on TRBV4-2 and TRBJ2-2; no confident D gene assignment can be made. The receptor was isolated from a man younger than 35 in good health. The nucleotides are TGTGCCAGCAGCCAAGGGCCAGGTTTAGGGGAGCTGTTTTTT. Its protein product is CASSQGPGLGELFF.